What follows is one T cell receptor (beta chain) and its context. The antigen is undetermined. The sample comes from a study of shared clonotypes between healthy human individuals. The CDR3 runs 15 residues. V trimming: 6 bases; J trimming: 3 bases; junction bases outside the gene matches: 9. Germline assignment: CDR1 SGHTA and CDR2 FQGNSA. The assay used deep level. The table came from immunoSEQ multiplex PCR; TCRdb's copy has only in-frame clones and leaves some out. The sample lists millions of clones; approximately 94% were seen once. Points from the study as a whole: Tissues were not sampled, only blood, and their repertoires likely differ.

The receptor was derived from a man younger than 35 in good health. The source material was naive CD4+ T cells sorted from blood. The subset: CD45RA+ positively selected. The rearrangement uses TRBV7-2 and TRBJ2-3; TRBD2 matches 7 bases. CDR3 DNA sequence: TGTGCCAGCAGGGCACCGGGACTACAAACAGATACGCAGTATTTT. Amino acid sequence: CASRAPGLQTDTQYF. Looking up the rest from reference TRBV7-2 and TRBJ2-3 gives the full variable domain: GAGVSQSPSNKVTEKGKDVELRCDPISGHTALYWYRQSLGQGLEFLIYFQGNSAPDKSGLPSDRFSAERTGGSVSTLTIQRTQQEDSAVYLCASRAPGLQTDTQYFGPGTRLTVL.